The sequence of this TCR beta chain was determined in a study of blood T cells in healthy people across ages. The CDR3 is 10 residues long. CDR1 and CDR2 (germline): WSHSY, SAAADI. V gave up 3 bases and J gave up 7 bases, with 2 bases separating them. PCR was performed a second time for about 7 to 11 cycles using a sample-barcoded 5' primer and a J-beta primer mix. A single record per CDR3 protein comes from TCRdb applying MiXCR to the 5' RACE reads. The data hold over 1.5 million distinct CDR3 sequences, with around 50% observed a single time. The TCR sequence derives from a woman between 35 and 50 years old in good health. The chain couples TRBV10-2 to TRBJ2-3; D unresolved. The specimen sequenced was blood. The CDR3 loop reads CASSDNTQYF. In DNA, the CDR3 is TGCGCCAGCAGTGATAATACGCAGTATTTT.